The 8 T cell receptor beta chains reported below all come from one sample, sequenced in a study of cytomegalovirus exposure and HLA in healthy donors. The protocol was immunoSEQ multiplex PCR, while the TCRdb copy is restricted to in-frame clones and leaves out a portion. The table includes approximately 160,000 clones, 91% detected once. The specimen sequenced was PBMCs. These receptors originate from a woman aged 18-35 years in good health and CMV-seropositive.

The V and J genes are TRBV18 and TRBJ1-4; TRBD1 agrees at 8 bases. The J segment lost 5 bases and the V segment lost 3 bases, leaving 5 bases of the junction unmatched. Germline CDR1 and CDR2: KGHSH and LQKENI. The CDR3 has 15 residues. For the CDR3, the DNA is TGTGCCAGCTCACCTCGGACAGGGAACAATGAAAAACTGTTTTTT. It is translated as CASSPRTGNNEKLFF.

CDR3 loop: CASSLRGTGNTIYF. In DNA form, the CDR3 reads TGTGCCAGCAGCTTAAGGGGCACTGGAAACACCATATATTTT. This chain links TRBV7-9 with TRBJ1-3; a weak D match, TRBD1 (5 bases). From germline, CDR1 is SEHNR and CDR2 FQNEAQ (reference sequence). The CDR3 is 14 residues long. Trimming took off 2 bases at V and 2 bases at J, with 7 bases between the two ends.

The sample holds one count of this clone. V usage is TRBV4-2 and J usage is TRBJ1-2, with 8 bases aligning to TRBD1. Germline V lookup: CDR1 LGHNA, CDR2 YNFKEQ. This CDR3 contains 15 residues. The V and J ends lost 5 bases and 1 base, in that order; junction bases with no gene match: 6. For the CDR3, the DNA is TGTGCCAGCAGCACGCCAGGGGGCATTAACTATGGCTACACCTTC. Protein: CASSTPGGINYGYTF.

The chain is built from TRBV7-3 and TRBJ2-1, with 8 bases lining up with TRBD2. This CDR3 has 16 amino acids. Trimming took 5 bases from V and 3 from J; bases not matched to a gene: 9. In germline, CDR1 is SGHTA, CDR2 FQGTGA. CDR3 coding DNA: TGTGCCAGCAGCCGCGGTGTTAGCGGGGTCTACAATGAGCAGTTCTTC. It codes for CASSRGVSGVYNEQFF.

This clone was seen once. The chain employs TRBV6-5 and TRBJ2-7; 8 positions match TRBD1. The germline V gene has CDR1 MNHEY and CDR2 SVGAGI. V shed 5 bases, J shed 6 bases, and the junction held 6 bases outside the gene matches. The CDR3 runs 13 residues. CDR3 sequence reads: CASSPGTGFEQYF. For the CDR3, the DNA is TGTGCCAGCAGTCCCGGGACAGGCTTCGAGCAGTACTTC.

The CDR3, as DNA: TGTGCCAGCAGCGCTGTGGCTAGCACTAGCACAGATACGCAGTATTTT. The encoded protein is CASSAVASTSTDTQYF. V gene TRBV11-2 combines with J gene TRBJ2-3; TRBD2 is a possible D gene (5 bases). This CDR3 has 16 residues. The V end lost 5 bases, the J end lost 0 bases, and 15 bases lay between the germline ends. Per the germline V gene, CDR1 is SGHAT and CDR2 is FQNNGV.

V usage is TRBV11-2 and J usage is TRBJ2-1, with TRBD2 identical over 8 bases. This CDR3 contains 16 residues. Germline CDR1 reads SGHAT; CDR2 reads FQNNGV. With V trimmed by 8 bases and J by 1 base, 10 bases remained unmatched. Written as DNA, the CDR3 is TGTGCCAGCGCCCATCGGAGACTAGCGTCCTACAATGAGCAGTTCTTC. It is translated as CASAHRRLASYNEQFF.

The chain employs TRBV20-1 and TRBJ2-7; TRBD2 agrees at 9 bases. Germline loops: CDR1 DFQATT, CDR2 SNEGSKA (reference sequence). The CDR3 totals 11 residues. The trim removed 7 bases at V and 6 bases at J, leaving 4 bases unmatched. The CDR3, as DNA: TGCAGTGTTAGCGGGAGAGCCGAGCAGTACTTC. Its translation is CSVSGRAEQYF.